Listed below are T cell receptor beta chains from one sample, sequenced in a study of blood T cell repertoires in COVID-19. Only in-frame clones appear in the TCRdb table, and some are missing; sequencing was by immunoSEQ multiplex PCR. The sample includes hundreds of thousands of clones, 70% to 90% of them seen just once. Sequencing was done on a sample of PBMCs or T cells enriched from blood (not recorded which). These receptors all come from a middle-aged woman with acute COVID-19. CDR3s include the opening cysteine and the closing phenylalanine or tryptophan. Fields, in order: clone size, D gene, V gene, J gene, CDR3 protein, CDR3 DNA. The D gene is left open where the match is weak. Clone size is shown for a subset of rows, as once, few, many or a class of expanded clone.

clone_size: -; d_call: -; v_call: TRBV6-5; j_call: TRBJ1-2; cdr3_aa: CASSFRTGNYGYTF; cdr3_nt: TGTGCCAGCAGCTTTCGTACAGGGAACTATGGCTACACCTTC
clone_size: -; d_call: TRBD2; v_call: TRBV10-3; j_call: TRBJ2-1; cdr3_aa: CAVTGGDSYNEQFF; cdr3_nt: TGTGCCGTCACCGGGGGGGACTCCTACAATGAGCAGTTCTTC
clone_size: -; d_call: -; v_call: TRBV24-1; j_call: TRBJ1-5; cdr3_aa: CATSDRGDQPQHF; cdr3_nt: TGTGCTACCAGTGATCGGGGGGATCAGCCCCAGCATTTC
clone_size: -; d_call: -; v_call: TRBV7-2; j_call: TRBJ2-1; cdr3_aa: CASSPGVGGREQFF; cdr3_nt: TGTGCCAGCAGCCCCGGGGTAGGGGGAAGGGAGCAGTTCTTC
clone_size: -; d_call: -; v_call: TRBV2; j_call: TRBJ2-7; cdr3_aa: CASGTFYEQYF; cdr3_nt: TGTGCCAGCGGGACATTCTACGAGCAGTACTTC
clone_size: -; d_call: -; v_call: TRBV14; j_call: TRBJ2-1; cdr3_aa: CASSQDWSAHNEQFF; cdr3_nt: TGTGCCAGCAGCCAAGATTGGAGTGCCCACAATGAGCAGTTCTTC
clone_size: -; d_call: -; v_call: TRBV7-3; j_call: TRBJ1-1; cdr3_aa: CASSLQEGTEAFF; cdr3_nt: TGTGCCAGCAGCCTTCAGGAGGGCACTGAAGCTTTCTTT
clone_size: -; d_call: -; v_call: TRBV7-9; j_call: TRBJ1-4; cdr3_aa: CASSLDRMQGEKLFF; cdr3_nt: TGTGCCAGCAGCCTCGACAGGATGCAGGGCGAAAAACTGTTTTTT
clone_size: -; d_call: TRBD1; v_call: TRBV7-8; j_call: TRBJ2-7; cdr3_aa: CASSLGPGQGSNEQYF; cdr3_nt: TGTGCCAGCAGCTTAGGCCCCGGACAGGGTTCGAACGAGCAGTACTTC
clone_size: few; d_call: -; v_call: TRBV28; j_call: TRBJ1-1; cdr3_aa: CASSPLTGGNTEAFF; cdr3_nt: TGTGCCAGCAGCCCTCTGACAGGAGGGAACACTGAAGCTTTCTTT
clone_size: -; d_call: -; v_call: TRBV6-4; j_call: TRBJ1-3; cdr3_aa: CASPSTRENTIYF; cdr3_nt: TGTGCCAGCCCCAGCACCAGGGAAAACACCATATATTTT
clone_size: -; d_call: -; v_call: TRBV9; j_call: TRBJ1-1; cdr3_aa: CASSPPGGLNTEAFF; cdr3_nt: TGTGCCAGCAGCCCTCCCGGGGGGCTGAACACTGAAGCTTTCTTT
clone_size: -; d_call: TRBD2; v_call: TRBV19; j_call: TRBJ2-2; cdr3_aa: CASQTGWGTSGTGELFF; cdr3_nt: TGTGCCAGCCAGACCGGATGGGGAACTAGCGGAACCGGGGAGCTGTTTTTT